Presented here are 24 T cell receptor beta chains from one specimen sequenced in a study of blood T cell repertoires in COVID-19. The method was immunoSEQ multiplex PCR; TCRdb's version includes in-frame clones alone and lacks a portion of them. Among more than 95,000 clones, around 82% were seen once, and the ten largest hold 15% to 20%. Input material: peripheral blood. The origin of the receptors is a man aged 30 to 45 with COVID-19, enrolled during active disease.

The rearrangement uses TRBV11-2 and TRBJ2-7, with TRBD2 as a possible D gene (6 bases). The CDR3 runs to 15 residues. Per germline, CDR1 SGHAT and CDR2 FQNNGV. With 6 bases removed from V and 1 base from J, the gap between germline ends came to 16 bases. DNA of the CDR3: TGTGCCAGCAGTTGGCCCGGGAGCGCGTCCTACGAGCAGTACTTC. The encoded protein is CASSWPGSASYEQYF.

J is TRBJ2-7 and V is TRBV6-5; a possible D gene is TRBD1 (6 bases). CDR3 length: 12 residues. CDR1 MNHEY and CDR2 SVGAGI come from the germline V gene. Trimming stripped 9 bases from V and 6 bases from J, with 15 bases between. CDR3 sequence reads: CASKTGSGEQYF. The CDR3 region has the DNA TGTGCCAGTAAAACAGGGTCCGGCGAGCAGTACTTC.

This chain links TRBV2 with TRBJ2-5, with TRBD1 identical over 10 bases. The germline CDR1 and CDR2 sequences are SNHLY and FYNNEI. The CDR3 runs to 13 residues. With 10 bases clipped from V and 7 bases from J, the junction kept 9 bases outside the gene matches. In DNA form, the CDR3 reads TGTGCCAACGGACAGGGGGTACCCGGGACCCAGTACTTC. Translating gives CANGQGVPGTQYF.

This chain uses TRBV30 with TRBJ1-2; the match to TRBD1 covers 8 bases. This CDR3 has 15 residues. Unmatched junction bases numbered 7, after V lost 2 bases and J lost 2 bases. The V gene's germline CDR1 is GTSNPN and CDR2 SVGIG (reference sequence). Here the CDR3 reads CAWSLTRQGNYGYTF. The CDR3, as DNA: TGTGCCTGGAGTCTTACGCGACAGGGGAACTATGGCTACACCTTC.

The chain couples TRBV19 to TRBJ2-5; TRBD2 is a possible D gene (5 bases). V lost 6 bases to trimming and J lost 3 bases, with 14 bases between them. From germline, CDR1 is LNHDA and CDR2 SQIVND (reference sequence). The CDR3 has 14 amino acids. DNA of the CDR3: TGTGCCAGTAGGAAAGCGGTGACGGAAGAGACCCAGTACTTC. It codes for CASRKAVTEETQYF.

The chain is built from TRBV3-1 (or the pseudogene TRBV3-2) and TRBJ2-3; 7 bases are shared with TRBD2. This CDR3 spans 17 amino acids. The V and J ends lost 0 bases and 1 base, in that order; junction bases with no gene match: 7. Germline assignment: CDR1 LGHDT and CDR2 YNNKEL (reference sequence). CDR3 region: CASSQEGREWGTDTQYF. The CDR3 bases are TGTGCCAGCAGCCAAGAGGGGCGGGAGTGGGGCACAGATACGCAGTATTTT.

For the CDR3, the DNA is TGTGCCAGCAGCTTGGAGGGACCGGGGGGGGATAATGAGCAGTTCTTC. This translates into CASSLEGPGGDNEQFF. The chain joins TRBV5-4 to TRBJ2-1; the match to TRBD2 covers 8 bases. Germline V CDR1 and CDR2: SGHNT, YYREEE (reference sequence). CDR3 length: 16 residues. Trimming removed 0 bases from V and 7 bases from J; junction bases left unmatched: 9.

The V and J genes are TRBV9 and TRBJ2-7; 9 bases are a match to TRBD1. Germline assignment: CDR1 SGDLS and CDR2 YYNGEE. V was clipped by 0 bases and J by 3 bases; unmatched bases: 4. CDR3 length: 15 amino acids. CDR3 residues: CASSVGGTGRYEQYF. CDR3 nucleotide sequence: TGTGCCAGCAGCGTAGGGGGGACAGGGCGCTACGAGCAGTACTTC.

V gene TRBV10-3 combines with J gene TRBJ2-3, with 7 bases fitting TRBD1. CDR1 is ENHRY and CDR2 is SYGVKD in the germline V gene. With 4 bases clipped from V and 2 bases from J, the junction kept 6 bases outside the gene matches. The CDR3 runs to 15 residues. The CDR3 bases are TGTGCCATCAGTGTAGGGCAGGGGGACACAGATACGCAGTATTTT. As protein: CAISVGQGDTDTQYF.

The rearrangement links TRBV24-1 to TRBJ2-3; 10 nucleotides align to TRBD1. The junction had 11 bases not matched to a gene; V was cut back by 5 bases and J by 1 base. The CDR3 totals 18 residues. Germline-derived CDR1 and CDR2 are KGHDR and SFDVKD. CDR3 sequence reads: CATSVLTTGGSGTDTQYF. DNA for the CDR3: TGTGCCACCAGTGTTCTCACGACAGGGGGCTCGGGCACAGATACGCAGTATTTT.

V is TRBV19 and J is TRBJ2-2; TRBD1 matches 11 bases. Germline V gives CDR1 LNHDA, CDR2 SQIVND (reference sequence). The CDR3 is 15 residues long. The ends lost 3 bases at V and 9 bases at J; junction bases unmatched: 6. This CDR3 reads CASSISRTGGRELFF. DNA of the CDR3: TGTGCCAGTAGTATTTCCCGGACAGGGGGCCGGGAGCTGTTTTTT.

The table lists this clone with a few counts. V usage is TRBV6-1 and J usage is TRBJ2-7, with D possibly TRBD2 on 6 matching bases. V lost 0 bases to trimming and J lost 5 bases, with 14 bases between them. The CDR3 consists of 15 residues. Germline CDR1 is MNHNS and CDR2 is SASEGT. The CDR3: CASSEAHARGDEQYF. In DNA, the CDR3 is TGTGCCAGCAGTGAAGCCCACGCGCGGGGTGACGAGCAGTACTTC.

The chain uses TRBV29-1 and TRBJ1-2; 10 bases match TRBD1. J lost 7 bases, V lost 7 bases, and 6 bases had no gene match. Germline V lookup: CDR1 SQVTM, CDR2 ANQGSEA. This CDR3 is 12 amino acids long. The CDR3 spells CSARQGAGGYTF. The CDR3 nucleotides read TGCAGCGCCAGACAGGGGGCTGGTGGCTACACCTTC.

The V call is TRBV19, the J call TRBJ2-7; 9 positions agree with TRBD2. CDR3 length equals 15 residues. Germline V gene lookup returns CDR1 LNHDA and CDR2 SQIVND (reference sequence). The trim removed 7 bases at V and 0 bases at J, leaving 7 bases unmatched. The CDR3 protein is CASNKVAGDSYEQYF. In DNA form, the CDR3 reads TGTGCCAGTAACAAAGTAGCGGGGGACTCCTACGAGCAGTACTTC.

The chain joins TRBV7-2 to TRBJ2-1; 9 bases line up with TRBD2. V was clipped by 1 base and J by 1 base; unmatched bases: 5. The V gene's germline CDR1 is SGHTA and CDR2 FQGNSA. The CDR3 spans 17 residues. The CDR3 DNA reads TGTGCCAGCAGCTTAGTGGCGGGGGGGATTTCCTACAATGAGCAGTTCTTC. It codes for CASSLVAGGISYNEQFF.

The chain joins TRBV27 to TRBJ2-1, with TRBD2 identical over 8 bases. The CDR3 runs to 15 residues. The V gene's germline CDR1 is MNHEY and CDR2 SMNVEV (reference sequence). Trimming at V came to 1 base and at J to 8 bases, leaving 7 bases not matched to a gene. DNA of the CDR3: TGTGCCAGCAGTTTATTCGGGGGGGGAAGTTATGAGCAGTTCTTC. Its protein product is CASSLFGGGSYEQFF.

The chain couples TRBV18 to TRBJ2-3; no reliable D call. This CDR3 comprises 14 residues. V lost 4 bases to trimming and J lost 1 base, with 9 bases between them. Germline V lookup: CDR1 KGHSH, CDR2 LQKENI. In DNA form, the CDR3 reads TGTGCCAGCTCACGGCTCCAAGGCACAGATACGCAGTATTTT. Amino acid sequence: CASSRLQGTDTQYF.

The gene calls are TRBV14 and TRBJ2-7; D is uncertain. The germline gives CDR1 SGHDN, CDR2 FVKESK. Trimming took 1 base from V and 4 from J, leaving 5 bases between them. The CDR3 contains 12 residues. CDR3 sequence (DNA): TGTGCCAGCAGCCAAGCGCGGTACGAGCAGTACTTC. Its translation: CASSQARYEQYF.

This clone has only one observation. The chain joins TRBV6-5 to TRBJ2-3; TRBD1 is a possible D gene (6 bases). CDR1 is MNHEY and CDR2 is SVGAGI in the germline V gene. There are 15 residues in the CDR3. The V end was cut by 8 bases, the J end by 4 bases, with 19 bases between. The CDR3 DNA sequence: TGTGCCAGCTACCCCCCAGGGGCCGGGGCAGATACGCAGTATTTT. Translated, it gives CASYPPGAGADTQYF.

The chain recombines TRBV27 with TRBJ2-1; 8 nucleotides align to TRBD2. In germline, CDR1 is MNHEY, CDR2 SMNVEV (reference sequence). This CDR3 contains 14 residues. J gave up 4 bases and V 5 bases, and 4 bases lay outside the gene matches. The CDR3 sequence: CASSRGGRYNEQFF. The CDR3 region has the DNA TGTGCCAGCAGTCGGGGGGGGAGATACAATGAGCAGTTCTTC.

As DNA, the CDR3 is TGCGCCAGCAGCGTGGACCGAACTAGCACAGATACGCAGTATTTT. This codes for CASSVDRTSTDTQYF. The J gene is TRBJ2-3, the V gene TRBV5-1, with no clear D. Germline-derived CDR1 and CDR2 are SGHRS and YFSETQ. V lost 4 bases and J 0 bases, leaving 12 bases between the germline ends. The CDR3 covers 15 residues. Full variable domain (rest looked up from reference TRBV5-1 and TRBJ2-3): KAGVTQTPRYLIKTRGQQVTLSCSPISGHRSVSWYQQTPGQGLQFLFEYFSETQRNKGNFPGRFSGRQFSNSRSEMNVSTLELGDSALYLCASSVDRTSTDTQYFGPGTRLTVL.

This chain links TRBV28 with TRBJ2-7, with D perhaps TRBD1 (5 bases). The germline CDR1 and CDR2 sequences are MDHEN and SYDVKM. V lost 1 base and J lost 4, with 11 bases in between. CDR3 length equals 14 residues. CDR3 sequence reads: CASSLYQGWYEQYF. DNA of the CDR3: TGTGCCAGCAGTTTATACCAGGGTTGGTACGAGCAGTACTTC.

The V gene is TRBV28, the J gene TRBJ2-1, with TRBD2 matching over 7 bases. The CDR3 consists of 14 residues. The V gene's germline CDR1 is MDHEN and CDR2 SYDVKM. The V segment lost 3 bases and the J segment 7 bases; nucleotides outside the gene matches: 6. CDR3 in amino acids: CASSLGGVGNEQFF. CDR3 sequence (DNA): TGTGCCAGCAGTTTGGGGGGGGTCGGGAATGAGCAGTTCTTC.

This sequence joins TRBV30 and TRBJ1-1, with a weak D call TRBD1 (5 bases). V lost 0 bases to trimming and J lost 9 bases, with 8 bases between them. The V gene's germline CDR1 is GTSNPN and CDR2 SVGIG (reference sequence). There are 11 residues in the CDR3. Here the CDR3 reads CAWSVRGQAFF. The CDR3 DNA reads as TGTGCCTGGAGTGTAAGGGGCCAAGCTTTCTTT.